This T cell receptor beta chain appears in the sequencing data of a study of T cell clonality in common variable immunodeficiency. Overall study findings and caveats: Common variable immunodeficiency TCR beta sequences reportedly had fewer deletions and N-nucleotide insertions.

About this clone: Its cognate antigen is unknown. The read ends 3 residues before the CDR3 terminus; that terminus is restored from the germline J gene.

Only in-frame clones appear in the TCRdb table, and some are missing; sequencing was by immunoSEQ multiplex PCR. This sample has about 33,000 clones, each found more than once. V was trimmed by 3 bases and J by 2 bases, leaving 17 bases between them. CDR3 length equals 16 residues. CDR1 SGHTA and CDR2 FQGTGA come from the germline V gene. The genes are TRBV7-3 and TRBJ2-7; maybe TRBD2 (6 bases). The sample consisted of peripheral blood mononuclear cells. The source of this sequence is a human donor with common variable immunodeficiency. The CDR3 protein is CASSFEAAPGAYEQYF. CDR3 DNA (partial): TGTGCCAGCAGCTTTGAAGCGGCGCCGGGGGCCTACGAG.